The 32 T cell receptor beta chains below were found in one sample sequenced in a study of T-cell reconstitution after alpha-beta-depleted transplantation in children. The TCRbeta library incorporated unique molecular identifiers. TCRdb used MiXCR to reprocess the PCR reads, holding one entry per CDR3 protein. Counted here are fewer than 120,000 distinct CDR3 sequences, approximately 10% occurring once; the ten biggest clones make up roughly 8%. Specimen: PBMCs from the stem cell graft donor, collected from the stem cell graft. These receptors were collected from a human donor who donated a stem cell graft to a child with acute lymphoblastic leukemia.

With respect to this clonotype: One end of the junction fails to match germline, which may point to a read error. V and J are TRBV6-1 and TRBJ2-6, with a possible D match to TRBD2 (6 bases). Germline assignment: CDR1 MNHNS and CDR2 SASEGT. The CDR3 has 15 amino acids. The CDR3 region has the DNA TGTGCCAGCAGGGGACGGGACTCTGGGGCCAACGGCCTGACTTTC. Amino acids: CASRGRDSGANGLTF.

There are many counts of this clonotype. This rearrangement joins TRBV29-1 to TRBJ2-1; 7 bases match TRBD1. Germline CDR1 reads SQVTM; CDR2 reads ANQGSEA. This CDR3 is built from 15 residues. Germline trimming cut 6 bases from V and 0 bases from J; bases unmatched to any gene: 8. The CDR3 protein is CSVAPGQSSYNEQFF. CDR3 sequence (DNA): TGCAGCGTGGCCCCGGGACAGAGCTCCTACAATGAGCAGTTCTTC.

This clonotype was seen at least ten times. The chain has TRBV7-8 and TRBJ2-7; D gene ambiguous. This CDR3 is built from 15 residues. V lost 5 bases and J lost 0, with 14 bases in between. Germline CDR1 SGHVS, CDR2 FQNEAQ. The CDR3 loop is CASSLRPLSSYEQYF. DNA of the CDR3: TGTGCCAGCAGCCTCCGACCTCTGAGCTCCTACGAGCAGTACTTC.

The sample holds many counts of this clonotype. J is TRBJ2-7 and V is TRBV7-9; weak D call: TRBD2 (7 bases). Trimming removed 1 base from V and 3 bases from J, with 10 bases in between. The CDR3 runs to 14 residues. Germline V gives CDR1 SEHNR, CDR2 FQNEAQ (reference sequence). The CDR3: CASSLEGGVYEQYF. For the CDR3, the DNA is TGTGCCAGCAGCTTAGAGGGGGGGGTCTACGAGCAGTACTTC.

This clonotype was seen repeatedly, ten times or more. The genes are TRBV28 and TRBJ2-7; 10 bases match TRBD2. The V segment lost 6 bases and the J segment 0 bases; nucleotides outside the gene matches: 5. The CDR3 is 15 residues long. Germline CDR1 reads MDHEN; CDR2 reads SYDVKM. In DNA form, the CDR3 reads TGTGCCAGCAGGACAGCGGGAGGGTCCTCCTACGAGCAGTACTTC. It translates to CASRTAGGSSYEQYF.

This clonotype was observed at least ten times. CDR3: CSAETGTQPQHF. The CDR3 bases are TGCAGTGCCGAGACGGGGACGCAGCCCCAGCATTTT. V gene TRBV20-1 combines with J gene TRBJ1-5; D might be TRBD1 (5 bases). Trimming took off 6 bases at V and 7 bases at J, with 13 bases between the two ends. This CDR3 region has 12 residues. The V gene's germline CDR1 is DFQATT and CDR2 SNEGSKA (reference sequence).

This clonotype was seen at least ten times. The CDR3 nucleotides read TGTGCCAGCAGCTTGTGGCAGGGGGGCTACAATGAGCAGTTCTTC. Protein: CASSLWQGGYNEQFF. V is TRBV5-5 and J is TRBJ2-1; possibly TRBD1 for D (7 bases). CDR1 and CDR2 from the germline V gene are SGHKS and YYEKEE (reference sequence). V was clipped by 1 base and J by 3 bases, with 11 bases between them. The CDR3 totals 15 residues.

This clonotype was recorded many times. The CDR3 nucleotides read TGTGCCAGCAGAACGCCGGGGACGAGAGGAAACACCATATATTTT. Amino acids: CASRTPGTRGNTIYF. The chain employs TRBV12-3 or TRBV12-4 and TRBJ1-3; D is perhaps TRBD1 (5 bases). The V and J ends lost 6 bases and 4 bases respectively, with 16 bases between them. The length of the CDR3 is 15 residues.

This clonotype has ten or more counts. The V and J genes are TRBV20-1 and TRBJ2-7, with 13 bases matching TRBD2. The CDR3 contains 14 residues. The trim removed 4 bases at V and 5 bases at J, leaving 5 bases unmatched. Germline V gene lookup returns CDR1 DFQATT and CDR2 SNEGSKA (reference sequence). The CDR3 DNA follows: TGCAGTGCTAAGGGGACTAGCGGGACGGACGAGCAGTACTTC. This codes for CSAKGTSGTDEQYF.

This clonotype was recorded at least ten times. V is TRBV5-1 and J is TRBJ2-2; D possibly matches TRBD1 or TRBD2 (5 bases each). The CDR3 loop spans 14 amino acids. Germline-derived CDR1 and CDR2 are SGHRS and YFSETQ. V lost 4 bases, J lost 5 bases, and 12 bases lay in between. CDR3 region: CASSTGRQTGELFF. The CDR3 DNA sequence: TGCGCCAGCAGCACGGGACGGCAGACCGGGGAGCTGTTTTTT.

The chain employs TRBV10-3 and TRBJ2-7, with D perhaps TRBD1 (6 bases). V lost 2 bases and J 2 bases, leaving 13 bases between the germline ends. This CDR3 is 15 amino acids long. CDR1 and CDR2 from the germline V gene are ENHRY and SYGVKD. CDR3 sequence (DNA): TGTGCCATCAGTGAGAAAGGGCAGGGGCCCTACGAGCAGTACTTC. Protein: CAISEKGQGPYEQYF.

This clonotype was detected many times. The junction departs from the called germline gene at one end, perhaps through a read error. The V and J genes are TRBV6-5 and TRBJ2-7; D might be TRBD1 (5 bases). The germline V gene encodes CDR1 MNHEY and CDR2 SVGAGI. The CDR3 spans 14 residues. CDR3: CASSYKTGQGNTFF. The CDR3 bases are TGTGCCAGCAGTTACAAAACCGGGCAGGGCAACACCTTTTTC.

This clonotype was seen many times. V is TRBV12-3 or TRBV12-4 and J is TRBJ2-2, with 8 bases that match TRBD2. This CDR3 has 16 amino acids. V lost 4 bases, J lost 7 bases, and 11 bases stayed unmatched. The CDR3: CASSSFRGGIVGELFF. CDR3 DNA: TGTGCCAGCAGTTCCTTTCGGGGGGGTATTGTCGGGGAGCTGTTTTTT.

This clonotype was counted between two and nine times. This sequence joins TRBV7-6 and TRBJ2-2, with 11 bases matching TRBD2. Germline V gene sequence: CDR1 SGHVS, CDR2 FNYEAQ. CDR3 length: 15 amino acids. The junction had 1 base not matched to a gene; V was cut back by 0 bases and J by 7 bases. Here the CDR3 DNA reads TGTGCCAGCAGCTTAGCCCTAGCGGGAGGCGGGGAGCTGTTTTTT. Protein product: CASSLALAGGGELFF.

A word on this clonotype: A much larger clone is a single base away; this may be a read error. The CDR3, as DNA: TGTGCCAGCAGCTTGGACAGTGGGCGCGAGACCCAGTACTTC. Translating gives CASSLDSGRETQYF. V and J are TRBV7-2 and TRBJ2-5; TRBD1 might be the D (6 bases). V lost 3 bases, J lost 5 bases, and 13 bases lay in between. There are 14 residues in the CDR3. CDR1 and CDR2 from the germline V gene are SGHTA and FQGNSA.

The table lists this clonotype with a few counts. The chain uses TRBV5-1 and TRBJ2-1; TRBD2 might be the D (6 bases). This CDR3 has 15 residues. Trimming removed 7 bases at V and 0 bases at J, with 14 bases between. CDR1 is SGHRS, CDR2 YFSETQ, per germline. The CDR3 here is CASRLEGSSYNEQFF. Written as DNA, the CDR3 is TGCGCCAGCCGGTTGGAGGGGAGCTCCTACAATGAGCAGTTCTTC.

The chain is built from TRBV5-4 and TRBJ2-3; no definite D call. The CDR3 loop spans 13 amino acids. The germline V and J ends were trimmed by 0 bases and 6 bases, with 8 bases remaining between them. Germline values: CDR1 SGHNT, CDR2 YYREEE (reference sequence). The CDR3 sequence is CASSLGWSDTQYF. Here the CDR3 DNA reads TGTGCCAGCAGCTTGGGATGGTCGGATACGCAGTATTTT. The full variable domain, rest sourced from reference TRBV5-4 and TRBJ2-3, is ETGVTQSPTHLIKTRGQQVTLRCSSQSGHNTVSWYQQALGQGPQFIFQYYREEENGRGNFPPRFSGLQFPNYSSELNVNALELDDSALYLCASSLGWSDTQYFGPGTRLTVL.

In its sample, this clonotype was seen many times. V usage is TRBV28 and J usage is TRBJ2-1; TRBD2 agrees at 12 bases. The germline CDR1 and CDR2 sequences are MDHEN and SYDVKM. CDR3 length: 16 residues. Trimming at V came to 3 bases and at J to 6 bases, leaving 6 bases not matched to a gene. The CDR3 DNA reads TGTGCCAGCAGTTTCCAACTAGCGGGAGGTTTCAATGAGCAGTTCTTC. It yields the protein CASSFQLAGGFNEQFF.

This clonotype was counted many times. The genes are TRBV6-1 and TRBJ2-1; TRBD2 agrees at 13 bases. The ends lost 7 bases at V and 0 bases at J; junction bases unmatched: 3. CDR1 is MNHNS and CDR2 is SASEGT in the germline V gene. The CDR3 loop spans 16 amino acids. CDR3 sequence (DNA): TGTGCCAGCATTGGGACTAGCGGGGACTCCTACAATGAGCAGTTCTTC. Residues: CASIGTSGDSYNEQFF.

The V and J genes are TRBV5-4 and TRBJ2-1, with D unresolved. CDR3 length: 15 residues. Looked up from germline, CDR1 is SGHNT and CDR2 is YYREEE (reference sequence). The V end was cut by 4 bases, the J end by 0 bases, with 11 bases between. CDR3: CASSPRASSYNEQFF. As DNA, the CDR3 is TGTGCCAGCAGCCCTCGGGCTAGCTCCTACAATGAGCAGTTCTTC.

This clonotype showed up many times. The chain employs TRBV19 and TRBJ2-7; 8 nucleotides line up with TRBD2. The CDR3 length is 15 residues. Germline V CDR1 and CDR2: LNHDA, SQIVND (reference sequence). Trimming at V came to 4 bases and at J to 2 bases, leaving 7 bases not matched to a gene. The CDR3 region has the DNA TGTGCCAGTAGTACAACTAGCGGAGGTGCCTACGAGCAGTACTTC. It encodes CASSTTSGGAYEQYF.

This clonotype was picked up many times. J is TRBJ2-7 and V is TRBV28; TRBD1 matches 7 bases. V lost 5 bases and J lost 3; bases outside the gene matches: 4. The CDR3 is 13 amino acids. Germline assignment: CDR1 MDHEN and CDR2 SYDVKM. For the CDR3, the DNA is TGTGCCAGCAGTCCTGGACAGGACTACGAGCAGTACTTC. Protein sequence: CASSPGQDYEQYF.

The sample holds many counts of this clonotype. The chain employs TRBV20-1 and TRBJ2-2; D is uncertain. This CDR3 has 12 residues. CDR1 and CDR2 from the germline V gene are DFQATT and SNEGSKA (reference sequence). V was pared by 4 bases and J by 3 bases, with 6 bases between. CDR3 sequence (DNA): TGCAGTGCTAACCGTCACACCGGGGAGCTGTTTTTT. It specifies CSANRHTGELFF.

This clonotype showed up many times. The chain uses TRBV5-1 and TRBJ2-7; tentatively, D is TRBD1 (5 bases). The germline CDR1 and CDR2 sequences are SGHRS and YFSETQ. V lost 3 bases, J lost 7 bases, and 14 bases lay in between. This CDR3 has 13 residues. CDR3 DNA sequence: TGCGCCAGCAGCTCTAACAGGTACGAGGAGCAGTACTTC. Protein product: CASSSNRYEEQYF.

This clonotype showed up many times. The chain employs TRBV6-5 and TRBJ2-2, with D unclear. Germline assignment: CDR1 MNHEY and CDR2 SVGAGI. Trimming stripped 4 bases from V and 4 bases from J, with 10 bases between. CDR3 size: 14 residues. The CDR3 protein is CASSSWQITGELFF. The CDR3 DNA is TGTGCCAGCAGTTCTTGGCAGATCACCGGGGAGCTGTTTTTT.

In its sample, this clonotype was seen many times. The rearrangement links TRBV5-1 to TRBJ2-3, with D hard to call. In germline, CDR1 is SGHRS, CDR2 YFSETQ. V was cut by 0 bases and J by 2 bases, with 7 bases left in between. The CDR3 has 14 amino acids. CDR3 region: CASSLERSTDTQYF. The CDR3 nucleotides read TGCGCCAGCAGCTTGGAACGGTCCACAGATACGCAGTATTTT.

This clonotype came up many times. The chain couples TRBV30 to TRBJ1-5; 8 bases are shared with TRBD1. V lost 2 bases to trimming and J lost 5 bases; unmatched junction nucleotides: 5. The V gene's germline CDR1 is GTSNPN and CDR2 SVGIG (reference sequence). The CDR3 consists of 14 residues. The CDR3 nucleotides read TGTGCCTGGAGTACGGACAGGGTACATCAGCCCCAGCATTTT. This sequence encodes CAWSTDRVHQPQHF.

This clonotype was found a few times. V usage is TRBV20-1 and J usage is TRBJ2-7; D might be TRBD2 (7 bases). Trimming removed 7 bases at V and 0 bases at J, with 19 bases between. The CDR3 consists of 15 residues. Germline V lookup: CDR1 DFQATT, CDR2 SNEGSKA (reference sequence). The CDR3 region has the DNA TGCAGTGGGGGGGGCAGGTGGGAGTCCTCCTACGAGCAGTACTTC. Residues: CSGGGRWESSYEQYF.

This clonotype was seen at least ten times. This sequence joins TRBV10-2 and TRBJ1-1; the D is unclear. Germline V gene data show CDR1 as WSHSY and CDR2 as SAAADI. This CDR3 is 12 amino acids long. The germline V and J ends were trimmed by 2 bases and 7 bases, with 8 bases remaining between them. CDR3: CASSEGGFEAFF. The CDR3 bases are TGCGCCAGCAGTGAGGGTGGGTTTGAAGCTTTCTTT.

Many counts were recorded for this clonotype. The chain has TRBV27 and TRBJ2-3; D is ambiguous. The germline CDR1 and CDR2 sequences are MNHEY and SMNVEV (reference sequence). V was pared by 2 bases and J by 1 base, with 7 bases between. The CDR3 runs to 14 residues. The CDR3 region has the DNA TGTGCCAGCAGTTTAAATCGGGGCACAGATACGCAGTATTTT. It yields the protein CASSLNRGTDTQYF.

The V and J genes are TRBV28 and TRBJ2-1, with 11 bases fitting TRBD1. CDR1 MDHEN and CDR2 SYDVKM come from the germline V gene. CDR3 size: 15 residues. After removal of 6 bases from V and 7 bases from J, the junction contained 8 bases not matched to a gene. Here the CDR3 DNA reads TGTGCCAGCAGCCCTTCCGGGACAGGGGGGAATGAGCAGTTCTTC. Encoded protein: CASSPSGTGGNEQFF.

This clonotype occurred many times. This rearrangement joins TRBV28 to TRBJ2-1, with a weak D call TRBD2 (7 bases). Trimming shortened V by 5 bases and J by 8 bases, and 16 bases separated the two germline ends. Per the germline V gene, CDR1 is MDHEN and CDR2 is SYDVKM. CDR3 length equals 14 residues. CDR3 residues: CASSRAGAGDEQFF. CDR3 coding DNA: TGTGCCAGCAGTCGCGCGGGGGCGGGGGATGAGCAGTTCTTC.